This T cell receptor beta chain was recorded in a study of shared clonotypes between healthy human individuals. The wider study: Participating donors consisted of a couple of women and a few men aged 18 to 49. The study used three CD4 naive, three CD4 memory, two CD8 naive and one CD8 memory plate per donor. Study results and limitations: With a handful of donors compared, about 5.2% of naive CD4 clonotypes were shared.

The repertoire was sequenced with immunoSEQ multiplex PCR; TCRdb's copy has only in-frame clones and lacks some. Here the sample spans 700,000 or so clones, approximately 79% being singletons. The CDR3 length is 13 residues. Per the germline V gene, CDR1 is SQVTM and CDR2 is ANQGSEA. Trimming cost V 7 bases and J 5 bases, with 17 bases left between them. Into CD45RA+ naive and CD45RA-negative memory subsets, the CD4+ cells were split. Concerning this clone itself: Its antigen remains unknown.

The chain employs TRBV29-1 and TRBJ2-5, with D uncertain. The sequence was collected from a woman aged 25-40 years in good health. Sequenced material: memory CD4+ T cells sorted from blood. The subset is: CD45RA-negative fraction. The CDR3: CSGWNPYQETQYF. DNA of the CDR3: TGCAGCGGGTGGAACCCTTATCAGGAGACCCAGTACTTC. Full variable domain (rest looked up from reference TRBV29-1 and TRBJ2-5): SAVISQKPSRDICQRGTSLTIQCQVDSQVTMMFWYRQQPGQSLTLIATANQGSEATYESGFVIDKFPISRPNLTFSTLTVSNMSPEDSSIYLCSGWNPYQETQYFGPGTRLLVL.